This is a list of T cell receptor beta chains from one sample in a study of blood T cell repertoires in COVID-19. The method was immunoSEQ multiplex PCR; TCRdb's version includes in-frame clones alone and lacks a portion of them. Of about 150,000 clones detected, around nine tenths appear once; the ten largest clones hold about 5%. Input material: peripheral blood. The receptors were sampled from a human donor in a cohort sampled during active COVID-19. CDR3s include the opening cysteine and the closing phenylalanine or tryptophan. The order of the fields is CDR3 length, J gene, V gene, D gene, clone size, CDR3 DNA, CDR3 protein. The D gene is left open where the match is weak. Rows may omit the clone size; those that give it use once, few, many or a size class.

16,TRBJ2-7,TRBV5-1,.,.,TGCGCCAGCAGCTTGGGGATCCGGGTCGATCCTACGGAGCAGTACTTC,CASSLGIRVDPTEQYF
14,TRBJ1-2,TRBV7-7,TRBD1,.,TGTGCCAGCAGCCGGGACAGGTTCCTTTATGACTACACCTTC,CASSRDRFLYDYTF
16,TRBJ2-7,TRBV2,TRBD1,.,TGTGCCAGCAGTGAATCGGGCGGACAGGGGGCCCACGAGCAGTACTTC,CASSESGGQGAHEQYF
14,TRBJ1-1,TRBV5-6,TRBD1,.,TGTGCCAGCAGATTGGACAGGGGGGTCACTGAAGCTTTCTTT,CASRLDRGVTEAFF
14,TRBJ1-2,TRBV4-3,.,.,TGCGCCAGCAGCCAAGATTGGAGTCAGTTTGGCTACACCTTC,CASSQDWSQFGYTF
16,TRBJ1-5,TRBV19,TRBD1,.,TGTGCCAGTAGTGGGAGGACAGGGCCTAACCATCAGCCCCAGCATTTT,CASSGRTGPNHQPQHF
17,TRBJ2-2,TRBV7-8,.,.,TGTGCCAGCAGCTTAGGGGGGCGGACTAGGAGGACCGGGGAGCTGTTTTTT,CASSLGGRTRRTGELFF
20,TRBJ2-3,TRBV3-1/TRBV3-2,TRBD2,.,TGTGCCAGCAGCCGTGGTACTCGGACTAGCGATTTTGCTATCGCAGATACGCAGTATTTT,CASSRGTRTSDFAIADTQYF
14,TRBJ1-3,TRBV6-5,TRBD1,.,TGTGCCAGCAGAAAGACAGGGTCTGGAAACACCATATATTTT,CASRKTGSGNTIYF
11,TRBJ2-1,TRBV20-1,.,.,TGCAGTGCTAGGGAGTGGGATGAGCAGTTCTTC,CSAREWDEQFF
14,TRBJ2-5,TRBV3-1/TRBV3-2,.,.,TGTGCCAGCAGCCAAGATTTTGCGGTAGAGACCCAGTACTTC,CASSQDFAVETQYF
15,TRBJ1-5,TRBV5-5,TRBD1,.,TGTGCCAGCAAAAAAGACAGGGGCGACAATCAGCCCCAGCATTTT,CASKKDRGDNQPQHF
17,TRBJ1-3,TRBV6-6,.,.,TGTGCCAGCAGTCGAACTCTAACAGGTTACTCTGGAAACACCATATATTTT,CASSRTLTGYSGNTIYF
13,TRBJ2-7,TRBV27,.,.,TGTGCCAGCAGCAGCGGAAATCCCTACGAGCAGTACTTC,CASSSGNPYEQYF
15,TRBJ1-4,TRBV18,.,once,TGTGCCAGCTCACCAGGAGAGGCAATTAATGAAAAACTGTTTTTT,CASSPGEAINEKLFF
14,TRBJ1-5,TRBV27,.,.,TGTGCCAGCAGCCCCGCCGGGGGCAATCAGCCCCAGCATTTT,CASSPAGGNQPQHF
19,TRBJ1-1,TRBV5-4,.,.,TGTGCCAGCAGCTTTAGGGCGACAGCCAGCGGGGGTATGAACACTGAAGCTTTCTTT,CASSFRATASGGMNTEAFF
14,TRBJ2-7,TRBV19,TRBD2,few,TGTGCCAGTAGTATAGGGGAGGGGACCTACGAGCAGTACTTC,CASSIGEGTYEQYF
14,TRBJ1-4,TRBV9,TRBD1,.,TGTGCCAGCAGCGTAGGACAGGGGAATGAAAAACTGTTTTTT,CASSVGQGNEKLFF
15,TRBJ1-2,TRBV6-5,TRBD1,.,TGTGCCAGCAGCCCAAGACAGGGGGCTATCTATGGCTACACCTTC,CASSPRQGAIYGYTF
14,TRBJ2-7,TRBV7-9,TRBD2,.,TGTGCCAGCAGCTCGGGACTAGCGGTCCACGAGCAGTACTTC,CASSSGLAVHEQYF
18,TRBJ2-3,TRBV4-1,TRBD1,.,TGCGCCAGCAGCCAAGAGGAGGTGGGGACAGGGAGGACAGATACGCAGTATTTT,CASSQEEVGTGRTDTQYF
13,TRBJ1-2,TRBV5-4,TRBD1,.,TGTGCCAGCAGCCCAGGGGGCAACTATGGCTACACCTTC,CASSPGGNYGYTF
12,TRBJ2-1,TRBV6-6,.,.,TGTGCCAGCAGTTACGAGGTAACCGAGCAGTTCTTC,CASSYEVTEQFF
11,TRBJ2-7,TRBV2,.,.,TGTGCCAGCGGGACTGGCTACGAGCAGTACTTC,CASGTGYEQYF
16,TRBJ2-1,TRBV9,.,.,TGTGCCAGCAGCGCCCCCGGGGTACGGCGGATCGATGAGCAGTTCTTC,CASSAPGVRRIDEQFF
16,TRBJ1-3,TRBV19,.,.,TGTGCCAGTAGTAGCAGTAAAAGGGGCTCTGGAAACACCATATATTTT,CASSSSKRGSGNTIYF
15,TRBJ2-6,TRBV7-9,.,.,TGTGCCCTCCCGACTAGACTGACTGGGGCCAACGTCCTGACTTTC,CALPTRLTGANVLTF
16,TRBJ2-7,TRBV4-1,TRBD2,.,TGCGCCAGCAGCCAAGATCTGGATAGCGGGACTTTTGGGCAGTACTTC,CASSQDLDSGTFGQYF
18,TRBJ1-4,TRBV2,TRBD1,.,TGTGCCAGCAGTGATTTTACAGGGGGGCTTGCAACTAATGAAAAACTGTTTTTT,CASSDFTGGLATNEKLFF
13,TRBJ2-7,TRBV6-1,.,.,TGTGCCAGCAGTGAAGCCCGTTTATACGAGCAGTACTTC,CASSEARLYEQYF
13,TRBJ1-5,TRBV6-5,.,.,TGTGCCAGCGTGAGGGAACCTAATCAGCCCCAGCATTTT,CASVREPNQPQHF
11,TRBJ1-2,TRBV20-1,.,.,TGCAGTGCTAGTCTGTACTATGGCTACACCTTC,CSASLYYGYTF
17,TRBJ2-5,TRBV7-9,TRBD1,.,TGTGCCAGCAGCCCGAATAGAGGGGGCCGGGGTCCAGAGACCCAGTACTTC,CASSPNRGGRGPETQYF
13,TRBJ1-1,TRBV7-3,.,.,TGTGCCAGCCGTAGCACTTCGAACACTGAAGCTTTCTTT,CASRSTSNTEAFF
16,TRBJ2-3,TRBV7-2,TRBD2,.,TGTGCCAGCAGCTTAGGTAGCGGGAGTTCGGGGGATACGCAGTATTTT,CASSLGSGSSGDTQYF
14,TRBJ1-4,TRBV6-6,.,.,TGTGCCAGCAGTACCCAGCCGGGACACGGAAAACTGTTTTTT,CASSTQPGHGKLFF
15,TRBJ2-7,TRBV19,TRBD1,.,TGTGCCAGTAGTCTGGGACAGGCCTCAGTCTACGAGCAGTACTTC,CASSLGQASVYEQYF
17,TRBJ2-1,TRBV9,.,once,TGTGCCAGCAGCGTAGCTGGGCGGGTGAGCTCCTACAATGAGCAGTTCTTC,CASSVAGRVSSYNEQFF
13,TRBJ1-1,TRBV2,.,.,TGTGCCAGCAGCGGGGGGCCGGACACTGAAGCTTTCTTT,CASSGGPDTEAFF
15,TRBJ1-1,TRBV5-1,.,.,TGCGCCAGCAGCTTGGTCGGGGGGCTGAACACTGAAGCTTTCTTT,CASSLVGGLNTEAFF
14,TRBJ1-4,TRBV18,TRBD1,.,TGTGCCAGCTCACCGGACAGGGTAGGCGAAAAACTGTTTTTT,CASSPDRVGEKLFF
15,TRBJ2-7,TRBV9,TRBD1,.,TGTGCCAGCAGCGAGGGACAGGGGGCAGTTTACGAGCAGTACTTC,CASSEGQGAVYEQYF
11,TRBJ2-7,TRBV21-1,.,.,TGTGCCAGCAGCGGAGGCTACGAGCAGTACTTC,CASSGGYEQYF
15,TRBJ1-2,TRBV7-8,.,.,TGTGCCAGCAGCGAAAGGCCAGGGGATGGCTATGGCTACACCTTC,CASSERPGDGYGYTF
13,TRBJ1-5,TRBV6-1,.,.,TGTGCCAGCAGTGAACAGGTCAATCAGCCCCAGCATTTT,CASSEQVNQPQHF
14,TRBJ1-3,TRBV5-6,TRBD1,.,TGTGCCAGCAGCCCGGACAGGGTCGGGGACACCATATATTTT,CASSPDRVGDTIYF
18,TRBJ1-4,TRBV3-1/TRBV3-2,TRBD1,once,TGTGCCAGCAGCCAAGAAGCCAGCAGGCAGGGGGCACGCGAAAAACTGTTTTTT,CASSQEASRQGAREKLFF
15,TRBJ2-1,TRBV30,TRBD1,.,TGTGCCTGGAGTAGGGGACAGGGGGCGAGGAATGAGCAGTTCTTC,CAWSRGQGARNEQFF
14,TRBJ1-1,TRBV25-1,TRBD1,once,TGTGCCAGCAAACCCGGGACAGGGGGGGCTGAAGCTTTCTTT,CASKPGTGGAEAFF
12,TRBJ2-3,TRBV20-1,.,few,TGCAGTGCTCGTGAGGCTAGGGATACGCAGTATTTT,CSAREARDTQYF
13,TRBJ1-1,TRBV2,.,.,TGTGCCAGCAGAGGGACTGGGAACACTGAAGCTTTCTTT,CASRGTGNTEAFF
15,TRBJ1-5,TRBV6-6,.,.,TGTGCCAGCAGTTACGAGCCCGCCACCAATCAGCCCCAGCATTTT,CASSYEPATNQPQHF
14,TRBJ1-1,TRBV2,TRBD1,.,TGTGCCAGCGGGGACAGGCCTAACAATTTTGAAGCTTTCTTT,CASGDRPNNFEAFF
12,TRBJ2-7,TRBV10-3,TRBD1,once,TGTGCCATCAGTGCAGGGGGCTACGAGCAGTACTTC,CAISAGGYEQYF
14,TRBJ1-1,TRBV6-5,.,.,TGTGCCAGCAGTTACGCGGAGGGTTACACTGAAGCTTTCTTT,CASSYAEGYTEAFF
12,TRBJ2-7,TRBV29-1,.,.,TGCAGCGTTGGGACACCCCCCTACGAGCAGTACTTC,CSVGTPPYEQYF
18,TRBJ2-5,TRBV11-2,TRBD2,.,TGTGCCAGCAGCTTTAGGCCTAGCGGGAGTTCAGGCCAAGAGACCCAGTACTTC,CASSFRPSGSSGQETQYF
14,TRBJ2-2,TRBV30,TRBD2,.,TGTGCCTGGACTAGCGGGACGAACACCGGGGAGCTGTTTTTT,CAWTSGTNTGELFF
14,TRBJ2-7,TRBV6-5,.,.,TGTGCCAGCAGCCCCCGACGGGAGACCTACGAGCAGTACTTC,CASSPRRETYEQYF